This T cell receptor (beta chain) originates from a study of spatial heterogeneity in lung cancer. The wider study: Alpha-chain sequences were consistently detected in smaller numbers than beta-chain sequences. Unique TCR and UMI combinations averaged more than ten appearances each in raw reads.

Every TCR cDNA molecule bore a unique molecular identifier. One entry per CDR3 protein, called by TCRdb with MiXCR from the 5' RACE reads. The sample shows over 12,000 distinct CDR3 sequences, roughly 9.1% of them seen only once. Described time point: sample taken at primary tumor resection. The input material, whole RNA from tumor, nontumor lung or frozen PBMC, was sequenced unsorted. Samples came from 70 to 80 TRACERx patients with untreated early-stage lung cancer. This clonotype was seen repeatedly, ten times or more. Germline CDR1 is SQVTM and CDR2 is ANQGSEA. CDR3 length: 13 amino acids. V trimming: 4 bases; J trimming: 4 bases; junction bases outside the gene matches: 6.

The material was PBMCs, obtained at surgery. The chain recombines TRBV29-1 with TRBJ2-7, with TRBD1 matching over 8 bases. This TCR came from a male donor with early-stage non-small cell lung cancer. CDR3 loop: CSVVPGGEYEQYF. The CDR3 DNA is TGCAGCGTTGTCCCAGGGGGCGAATACGAGCAGTACTTC.